These 25 T cell receptor beta chains were all obtained from the same sample, sequenced in a study of cytotoxic CD8 clonotypes in ibrutinib-treated CLL. Generated by immunoSEQ multiplex PCR, the TCRdb table keeps only in-frame clones and is missing some. Of roughly 58,000 clones in the sample, 50% to 60% were seen once. Source: PBMCs, taken at disease progression, from a patient treated with ibrutinib. These receptor sequences come from a human donor with chronic lymphocytic leukemia.

This rearrangement joins TRBV21-1 to TRBJ1-6. TRBV21-1 is a documented pseudogene. CDR3 length equals 15 residues. CDR3 region: CASSTPKILISPLHF. CDR3 DNA: TGTGCCAGCAGCACCCCCAAGATACTCATTTCACCCCTCCACTTT.

V usage is TRBV21-1 and J usage is TRBJ1-2; TRBD1 is the table's D call, not checked against the DNA. TRBV21-1 is described as a pseudogene. The CDR3 contains 12 residues. The CDR3 region is CASREQYYGYTF. CDR3 sequence (DNA): TGTGCCAGCAGGGAACAGTACTATGGCTACACCTTC.

A few counts support this clone. The V and J genes are TRBV11-2 and TRBJ1-2; D ambiguous. Trimming removed 2 bases at V and 4 bases at J, with 5 bases between. This CDR3 comprises 12 residues. From germline, CDR1 is SGHAT and CDR2 FQNNGV. CDR3 DNA sequence: TGTGCCAGCAGCTTAAACAGCTATGGCTACACCTTC. Translation: CASSLNSYGYTF.

The V and J genes are TRBV7-2 and TRBJ2-4; D gene unclear. Germline CDR1 reads SGHTA; CDR2 reads FQGNSA. This CDR3 region has 14 residues. V lost 0 bases and J lost 15, with 18 bases in between. CDR3 loop: CASSLASVQRGLYF. The DNA for the CDR3 is TGTGCCAGCAGCTTAGCGTCCGTACAGAGAGGCTTGTACTTC.

This clone came up once. The chain combines TRBV10-3 with TRBJ1-1; tentative D call: TRBD1 (6 bases). V shed 3 bases and J shed 3 bases, with 14 bases lying between them. Per germline, CDR1 ENHRY and CDR2 SYGVKD. The CDR3 covers 15 residues. CDR3 in amino acids: CAISERGGMDTEAFF. CDR3 nucleotides: TGTGCCATCAGTGAAAGGGGGGGCATGGACACTGAAGCTTTCTTT.

V is TRBV6-5 and J is TRBJ2-7; no firm D call. The CDR3 contains 12 residues. The germline V and J ends were trimmed by 11 bases and 1 base, with 12 bases remaining between them. Germline loops: CDR1 MNHEY, CDR2 SVGAGI. The CDR3, as DNA: TGTGCCGCCCAGGCCGCTTCCTACGAGCAGTACTTC. This gives the protein CAAQAASYEQYF.

The chain joins TRBV5-1 to TRBJ1-1; TRBD1 matches at 7 bases. CDR1 is SGHRS, CDR2 YFSETQ, per germline. The CDR3 totals 14 residues. Trimming removed 4 bases from V and 5 bases from J; junction bases left unmatched: 8. CDR3 loop: CASSLQDRRTEAFF. CDR3 nucleotides: TGCGCCAGCAGCCTTCAGGACAGGCGAACTGAAGCTTTCTTT.

The rearrangement uses TRBV7-8 and TRBJ2-1, with TRBD1 identical over 7 bases. J gave up 8 bases and V 5 bases, and 6 bases lay outside the gene matches. The CDR3 extends over 13 amino acids. Germline-derived CDR1 and CDR2 are SGHVS and FQNEAQ. The CDR3 region has the DNA TGTGCCAGCAGCAGGGACAGTTATGATGAGCAGTTCTTC. Protein sequence: CASSRDSYDEQFF.

The CDR3, as DNA: TGTGCCAGCACCCTACAGGGGGATTATGGCTACACCTTC. This translates into CASTLQGDYGYTF. This chain links TRBV7-2 with TRBJ1-2; 8 nucleotides agree with TRBD1. Germline CDR1 and CDR2: SGHTA and FQGNSA. This CDR3 is 13 amino acids long. V was pared by 7 bases and J by 5 bases, with 6 bases of the junction left unmatched.

The gene calls are TRBV28 and TRBJ2-7; either TRBD1 or TRBD2 may fit D (5 bases each). Germline V gene sequence: CDR1 MDHEN, CDR2 SYDVKM. V shed 1 base and J shed 0 bases, with 7 bases lying between them. The CDR3 is made up of 14 amino acids. The CDR3 DNA sequence: TGTGCCAGCAGTTTATTCGGGGCCTCCTACGAGCAGTACTTC. Protein product: CASSLFGASYEQYF.

The V gene is TRBV28, the J gene TRBJ2-7, with D hard to call. Trimming removed 2 bases from V and 7 bases from J, with 15 bases in between. Germline V gives CDR1 MDHEN, CDR2 SYDVKM. The CDR3 spans 14 residues. The CDR3 nucleotides read TGTGCCAGCAGTTTAGCCGGACCTACCCGGGAGCAGTACTTC. This codes for CASSLAGPTREQYF.

This sequence joins TRBV5-1 and TRBJ2-7; D is perhaps TRBD1 (5 bases). The germline V gene encodes CDR1 SGHRS and CDR2 YFSETQ. The ends were cut back, 4 bases at V and 3 bases at J, with 8 bases in the middle. The CDR3 contains 12 residues. This CDR3 is CASSHDSYEQYF. CDR3 nucleotide sequence: TGCGCCAGCAGCCATGACAGCTACGAGCAGTACTTC.

The CDR3 DNA reads as TGTGCCTGGAGACCACCAGGTAGCAATCAGCCCCAGCATTTT. Residues: CAWRPPGSNQPQHF. This chain uses TRBV30 with TRBJ1-5; D ambiguous. CDR3 length: 14 residues. V lost 3 bases to trimming and J lost 0 bases, with 9 bases between them. Germline loops: CDR1 GTSNPN, CDR2 SVGIG (reference sequence).

The chain combines TRBV5-1 with TRBJ1-1; tentative D call: TRBD1 (5 bases). V was clipped by 0 bases and J by 4 bases, with 7 bases between them. This CDR3 is 13 amino acids long. Looked up from germline, CDR1 is SGHRS and CDR2 is YFSETQ. The CDR3 region has the DNA TGCGCCAGCAGCTTGGAGGGGTCCACTGAAGCTTTCTTT. This gives the protein CASSLEGSTEAFF.

The chain employs TRBV10-3 and TRBJ2-1; 7 positions match TRBD1. The V and J ends lost 3 bases and 7 bases, in that order; junction bases with no gene match: 12. This CDR3 spans 16 amino acids. Germline CDR1 and CDR2: ENHRY and SYGVKD. The CDR3 spells CAISERTGSALNEQFF. The CDR3 DNA reads TGTGCCATCAGTGAACGGACAGGCTCGGCCTTGAATGAGCAGTTCTTC.

The V call is TRBV5-1, the J call TRBJ2-7; 10 bases match TRBD2. The CDR3 is 15 residues long. The V segment lost 5 bases and the J segment 3 bases; nucleotides outside the gene matches: 8. The germline CDR1 and CDR2 sequences are SGHRS and YFSETQ. CDR3 sequence reads: CASRPTSGEDYEQYF. The CDR3 DNA reads as TGCGCCAGCAGGCCCACTAGCGGGGAAGACTACGAGCAGTACTTC.

There are many counts of this clone. The genes are TRBV9 and TRBJ2-3; D might be TRBD2 (7 bases). The ends were cut back, 0 bases at V and 4 bases at J, with 15 bases in the middle. The CDR3 totals 16 residues. CDR1 and CDR2 (germline): SGDLS, YYNGEE. DNA of the CDR3: TGTGCCAGCAGCGTAGAGGGGGGAGGGCCCCCAGATACGCAGTATTTT. Protein product: CASSVEGGGPPDTQYF. The full variable domain, completed using reference TRBV9 and TRBJ2-3, is DSGVTQTPKHLITATGQRVTLRCSPRSGDLSVYWYQQSLDQGLQFLIQYYNGEERAKGNILERFSAQQFPDLHSELNLSSLELGDSALYFCASSVEGGGPPDTQYFGPGTRLTVL.

The rearrangement joins TRBV2 to TRBJ2-1, with 7 bases fitting TRBD1. CDR3 length: 13 amino acids. The V gene end was trimmed by 6 bases and the J gene end by 5 bases; junction bases not matched to a gene: 4. Germline V gene data show CDR1 as SNHLY and CDR2 as FYNNEI. CDR3 nucleotides: TGTGCCAGCAGGAGGGACAGTAACAATGAGCAGTTCTTC. Translating it yields CASRRDSNNEQFF.

There are many counts of this clone. The chain recombines TRBV2 with TRBJ2-3; 12 bases align to TRBD2. The CDR3 is 15 residues long. Trimming at V came to 6 bases and at J to 6 bases, leaving 7 bases not matched to a gene. Germline-derived CDR1 and CDR2 are SNHLY and FYNNEI. CDR3 sequence reads: CASRPLAGGEDTQYF. CDR3 nucleotide sequence: TGTGCCAGCAGGCCCCTAGCGGGGGGGGAGGATACGCAGTATTTT.

The gene calls are TRBV5-6 and TRBJ1-5, with 7 bases identical to TRBD1. Trimming cost V 4 bases and J 3 bases; bases outside gene matches: 13. The V gene's germline CDR1 is SGHDT and CDR2 YYEEEE. The CDR3 contains 17 residues. CDR3: CASSIWRGTAYNQPQHF. CDR3 DNA sequence: TGTGCCAGCAGCATCTGGAGAGGGACAGCTTACAATCAGCCCCAGCATTTT.

By sample fraction, this clone is medium-sized (0.01 to 0.1%). The V gene is TRBV6-5, the J gene TRBJ1-5, with D hard to call. The germline V gene encodes CDR1 MNHEY and CDR2 SVGAGI. There are 12 residues in the CDR3. The germline V and J ends were trimmed by 0 bases and 6 bases, with 3 bases remaining between them. DNA of the CDR3: TGTGCCAGCAGTTACTCAGGTCAGCCCCAGCATTTT. The encoded protein is CASSYSGQPQHF.

This clone is a singleton in its sample. This rearrangement joins TRBV10-3 to TRBJ1-2; tentative D call: TRBD1 (5 bases). The CDR3 is 13 residues long. Germline-derived CDR1 and CDR2 are ENHRY and SYGVKD. Trimming took 1 base from V and 3 from J, leaving 6 bases between them. The CDR3 spells CAISEWGDYGYTF. In DNA, the CDR3 is TGTGCCATCAGTGAGTGGGGGGACTATGGCTACACCTTC.

This clone showed up just once. V usage is TRBV11-2 and J usage is TRBJ2-7, with D hard to call. The CDR3 is made up of 12 amino acids. V was cut by 4 bases and J by 2 bases, with 6 bases left in between. Germline loops: CDR1 SGHAT, CDR2 FQNNGV. CDR3 in DNA: TGTGCCAGCAGCTCCGACCCCTACGAGCAGTACTTC. This gives the protein CASSSDPYEQYF.

This clone was detected only a few times. The rearrangement joins TRBV18 to TRBJ1-1; D is uncertain. The length of the CDR3 is 13 residues. V lost 3 bases to trimming and J lost 1 base, with 6 bases between them. Germline assignment: CDR1 KGHSH and CDR2 LQKENI. CDR3 nucleotide sequence: TGTGCCAGCTCACCCAACGGGAACACTGAAGCTTTCTTT. Translating it yields CASSPNGNTEAFF.

The chain couples TRBV2 to TRBJ2-7, with a weak D call TRBD1 (5 bases). The CDR3 covers 14 residues. The germline V and J ends were trimmed by 5 bases and 0 bases, with 11 bases remaining between them. The germline V gene has CDR1 SNHLY and CDR2 FYNNEI. CDR3 DNA: TGTGCCAGCAGTCTATCGACAGCCTCCTACGAGCAGTACTTC. It translates to CASSLSTASYEQYF.